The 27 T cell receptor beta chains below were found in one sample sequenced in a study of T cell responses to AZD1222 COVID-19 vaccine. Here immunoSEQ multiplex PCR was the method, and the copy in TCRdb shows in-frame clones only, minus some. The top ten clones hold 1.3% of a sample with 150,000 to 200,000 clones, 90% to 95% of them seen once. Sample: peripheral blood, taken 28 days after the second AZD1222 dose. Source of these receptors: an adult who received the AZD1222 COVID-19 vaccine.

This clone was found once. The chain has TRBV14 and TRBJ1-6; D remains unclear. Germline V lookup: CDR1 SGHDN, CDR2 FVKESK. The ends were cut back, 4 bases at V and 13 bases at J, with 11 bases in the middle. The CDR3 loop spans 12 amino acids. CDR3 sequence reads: CASSLGEVPLHF. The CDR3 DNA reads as TGTGCCAGCAGCCTCGGTGAGGTTCCCCTCCACTTT. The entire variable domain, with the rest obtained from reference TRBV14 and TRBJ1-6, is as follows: EAGVTQFPSHSVIEKGQTVTLRCDPISGHDNLYWYRRVMGKEIKFLLHFVKESKQDESGMPNNRFLAERTGGTYSTLKVQPAELEDSGVYFCASSLGEVPLHFGNGTRLTVT.

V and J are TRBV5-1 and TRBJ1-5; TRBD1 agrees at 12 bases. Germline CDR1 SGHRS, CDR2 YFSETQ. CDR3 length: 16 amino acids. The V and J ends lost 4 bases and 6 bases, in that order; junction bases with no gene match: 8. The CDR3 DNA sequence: TGCGCCAGCAGCCCCGGGACAGGGGGCTCAGGTCAGCCCCAGCATTTT. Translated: CASSPGTGGSGQPQHF.

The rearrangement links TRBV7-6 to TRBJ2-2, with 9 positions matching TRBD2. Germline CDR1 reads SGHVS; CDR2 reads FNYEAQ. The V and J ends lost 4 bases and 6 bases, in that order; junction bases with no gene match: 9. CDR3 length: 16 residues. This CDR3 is CASSSLAGEEAGELFF. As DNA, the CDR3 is TGTGCCAGCAGCTCCTTAGCGGGAGAGGAGGCCGGGGAGCTGTTTTTT.

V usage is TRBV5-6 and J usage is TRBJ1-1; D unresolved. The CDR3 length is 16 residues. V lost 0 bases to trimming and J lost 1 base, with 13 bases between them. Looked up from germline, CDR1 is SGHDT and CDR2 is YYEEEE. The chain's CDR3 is CASSLAGLGKNTEAFF. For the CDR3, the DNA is TGTGCCAGCAGCTTGGCAGGCCTCGGTAAGAACACTGAAGCTTTCTTT.

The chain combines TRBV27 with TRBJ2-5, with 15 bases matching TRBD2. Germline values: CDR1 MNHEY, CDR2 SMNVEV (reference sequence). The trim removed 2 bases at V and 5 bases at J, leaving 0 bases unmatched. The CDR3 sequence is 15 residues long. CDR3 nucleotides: TGTGCCAGCAGTTTAGGGACTAGCGGGAGGGAGACCCAGTACTTC. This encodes CASSLGTSGRETQYF.

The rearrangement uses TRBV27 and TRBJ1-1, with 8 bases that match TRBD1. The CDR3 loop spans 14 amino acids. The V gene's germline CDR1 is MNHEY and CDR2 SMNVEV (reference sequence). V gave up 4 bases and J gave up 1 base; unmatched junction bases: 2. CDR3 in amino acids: CASSSGTGNTEAFF. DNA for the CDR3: TGTGCCAGCAGTTCCGGGACAGGGAACACTGAAGCTTTCTTT.

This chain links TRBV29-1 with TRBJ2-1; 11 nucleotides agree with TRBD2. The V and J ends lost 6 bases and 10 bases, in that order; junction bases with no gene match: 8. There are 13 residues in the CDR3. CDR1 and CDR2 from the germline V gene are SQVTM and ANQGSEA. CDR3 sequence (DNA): TGCAGCGTCGGTAGCGGGGGGGCTTGGGAGCAGTTCTTC. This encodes CSVGSGGAWEQFF.

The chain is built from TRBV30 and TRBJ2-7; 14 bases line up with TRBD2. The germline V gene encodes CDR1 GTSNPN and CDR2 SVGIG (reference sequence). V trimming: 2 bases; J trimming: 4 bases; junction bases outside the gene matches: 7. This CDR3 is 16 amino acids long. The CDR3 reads CAWSPIRTSGGYEQYF. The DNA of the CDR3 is TGTGCCTGGAGTCCGATCCGGACTAGCGGGGGGTACGAGCAGTACTTC.

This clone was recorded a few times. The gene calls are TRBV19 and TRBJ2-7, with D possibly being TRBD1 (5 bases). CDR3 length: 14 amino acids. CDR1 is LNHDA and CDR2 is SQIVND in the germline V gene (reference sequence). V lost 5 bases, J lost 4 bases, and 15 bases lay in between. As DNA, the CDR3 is TGTGCCAGTAGTCCGAAGGGGCCTAGGTACGAGCAGTACTTC. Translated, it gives CASSPKGPRYEQYF.

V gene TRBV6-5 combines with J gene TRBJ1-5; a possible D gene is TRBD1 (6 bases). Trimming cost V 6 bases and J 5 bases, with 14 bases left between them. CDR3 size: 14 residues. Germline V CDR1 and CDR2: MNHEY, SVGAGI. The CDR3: CASSPDSEDQPQHF. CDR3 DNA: TGTGCCAGCAGCCCGGACAGCGAAGATCAGCCCCAGCATTTT.

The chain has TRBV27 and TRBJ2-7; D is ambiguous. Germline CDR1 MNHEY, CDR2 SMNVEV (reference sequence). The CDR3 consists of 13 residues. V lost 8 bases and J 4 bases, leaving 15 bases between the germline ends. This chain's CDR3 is CASAKDAGYEQYF. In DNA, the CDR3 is TGTGCCAGCGCTAAGGACGCAGGATACGAGCAGTACTTC.

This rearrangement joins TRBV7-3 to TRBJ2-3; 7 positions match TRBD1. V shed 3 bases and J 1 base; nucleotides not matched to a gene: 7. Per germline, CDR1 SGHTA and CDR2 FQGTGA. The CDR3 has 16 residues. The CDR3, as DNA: TGTGCCAGCAGCTTTACAGGGGTTTCTGGCACAGATACGCAGTATTTT. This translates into CASSFTGVSGTDTQYF.

CDR3 sequence: CASSIPAGNEQFF. The CDR3 DNA sequence: TGTGCCAGCAGCATCCCGGCCGGGAATGAGCAGTTCTTC. The J gene is TRBJ2-1, the V gene TRBV7-9, with D hard to call. The CDR3 is 13 amino acids. CDR1 is SEHNR and CDR2 is FQNEAQ in the germline V gene (reference sequence). V was cut by 5 bases and J by 7 bases, with 12 bases left in between.

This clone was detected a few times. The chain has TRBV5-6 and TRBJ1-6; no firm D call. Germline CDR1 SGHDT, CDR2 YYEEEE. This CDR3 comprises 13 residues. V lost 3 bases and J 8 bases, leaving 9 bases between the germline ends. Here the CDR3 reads CASSSFLDSPLHF. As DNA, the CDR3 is TGTGCCAGCAGCTCCTTTTTGGATTCACCCCTCCACTTT.

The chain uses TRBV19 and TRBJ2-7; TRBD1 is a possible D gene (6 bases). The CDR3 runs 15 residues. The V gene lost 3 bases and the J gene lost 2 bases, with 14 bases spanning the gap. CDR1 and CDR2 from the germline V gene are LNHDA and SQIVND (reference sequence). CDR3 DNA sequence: TGTGCCAGTAGTATTGTGGGGGCGGGTCCCTACGAGCAGTACTTC. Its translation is CASSIVGAGPYEQYF.

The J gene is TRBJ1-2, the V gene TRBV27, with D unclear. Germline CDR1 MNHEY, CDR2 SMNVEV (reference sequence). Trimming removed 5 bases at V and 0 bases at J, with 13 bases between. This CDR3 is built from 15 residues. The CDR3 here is CASSLRWRANYGYTF. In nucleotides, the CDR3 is TGTGCCAGCAGTCTACGGTGGAGAGCTAACTATGGCTACACCTTC.

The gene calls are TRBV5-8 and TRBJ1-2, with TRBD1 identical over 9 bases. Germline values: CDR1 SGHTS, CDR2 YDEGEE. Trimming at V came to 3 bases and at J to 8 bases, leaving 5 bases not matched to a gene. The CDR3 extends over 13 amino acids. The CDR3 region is CASSSHRGRGYTF. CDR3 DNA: TGTGCCAGCAGCTCCCACAGGGGGCGAGGCTACACCTTC.

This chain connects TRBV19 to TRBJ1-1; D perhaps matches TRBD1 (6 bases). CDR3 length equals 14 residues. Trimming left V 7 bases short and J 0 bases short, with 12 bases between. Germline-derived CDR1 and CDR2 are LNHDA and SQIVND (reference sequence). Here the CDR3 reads CASTMGGLNTEAFF. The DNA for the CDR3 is TGTGCCAGTACCATGGGGGGGCTGAACACTGAAGCTTTCTTT.

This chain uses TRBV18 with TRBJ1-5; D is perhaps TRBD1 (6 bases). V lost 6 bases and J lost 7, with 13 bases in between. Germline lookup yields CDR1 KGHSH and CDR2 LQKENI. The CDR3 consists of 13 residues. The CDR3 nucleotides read TGTGCCAGCTCCGCAGGGGCGGGGCAGCCCCAGCATTTT. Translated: CASSAGAGQPQHF.

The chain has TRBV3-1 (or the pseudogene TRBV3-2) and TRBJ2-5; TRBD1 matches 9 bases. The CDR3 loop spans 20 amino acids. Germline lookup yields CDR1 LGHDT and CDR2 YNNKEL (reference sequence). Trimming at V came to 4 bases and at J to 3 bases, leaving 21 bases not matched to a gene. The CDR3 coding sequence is TGTGCCAGCAGCCTTACAGGGGGCGCGGCCGGGGGCACCAACAAAGAGACCCAGTACTTC. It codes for CASSLTGGAAGGTNKETQYF.

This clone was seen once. The CDR3 here is CASSLEGRGNGHIYF. The CDR3 DNA reads TGTGCCAGCAGCTTGGAGGGCAGGGGGAACGGCCACATATATTTT. The chain links TRBV5-8 to TRBJ1-3, with 7 bases fitting TRBD1. The CDR3 extends over 15 amino acids. V lost 0 bases, J lost 12 bases, and 12 bases stayed unmatched. The germline CDR1 and CDR2 sequences are SGHTS and YDEGEE.

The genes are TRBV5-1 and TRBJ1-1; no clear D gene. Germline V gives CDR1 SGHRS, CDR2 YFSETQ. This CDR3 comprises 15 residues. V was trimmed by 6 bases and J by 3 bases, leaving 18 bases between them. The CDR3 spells CASMEYAGMDTEAFF. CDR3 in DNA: TGCGCCAGCATGGAATACGCAGGAATGGACACTGAAGCTTTCTTT.

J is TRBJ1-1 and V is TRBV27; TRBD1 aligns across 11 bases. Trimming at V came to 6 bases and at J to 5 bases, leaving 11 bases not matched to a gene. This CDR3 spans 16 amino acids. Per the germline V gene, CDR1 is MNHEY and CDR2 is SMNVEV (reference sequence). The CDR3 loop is CASRVPGQGGKTEAFF. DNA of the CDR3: TGTGCCAGCAGGGTCCCGGGACAGGGGGGGAAGACTGAAGCTTTCTTT.

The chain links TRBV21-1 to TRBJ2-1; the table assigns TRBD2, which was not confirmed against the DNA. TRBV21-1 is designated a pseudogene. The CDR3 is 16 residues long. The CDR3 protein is CASNLLTSGEYNEQFF. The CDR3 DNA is TGTGCCAGCAACTTACTGACTAGCGGAGAATACAATGAGCAGTTCTTC.

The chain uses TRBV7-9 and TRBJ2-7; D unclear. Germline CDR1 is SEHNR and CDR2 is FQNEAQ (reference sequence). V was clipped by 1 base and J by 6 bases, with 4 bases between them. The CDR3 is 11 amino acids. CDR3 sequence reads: CASSLDFEQYF. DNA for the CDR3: TGTGCCAGCAGCTTAGATTTCGAGCAGTACTTC.

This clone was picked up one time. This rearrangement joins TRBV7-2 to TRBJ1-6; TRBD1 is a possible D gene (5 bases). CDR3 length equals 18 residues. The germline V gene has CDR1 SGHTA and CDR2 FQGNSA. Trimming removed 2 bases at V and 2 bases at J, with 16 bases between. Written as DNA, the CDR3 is TGTGCCAGCAGCTTAAGTAGGGCAGGACATCCCTATAATTCACCCCTCCACTTT. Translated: CASSLSRAGHPYNSPLHF.

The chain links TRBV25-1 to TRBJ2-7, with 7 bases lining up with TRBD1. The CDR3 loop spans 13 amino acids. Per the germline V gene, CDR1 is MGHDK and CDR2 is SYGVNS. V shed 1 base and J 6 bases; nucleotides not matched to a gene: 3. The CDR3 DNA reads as TGTGCCAGCAGTGAATCCGGGACAGCCGAGCAGTACTTC. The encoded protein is CASSESGTAEQYF.